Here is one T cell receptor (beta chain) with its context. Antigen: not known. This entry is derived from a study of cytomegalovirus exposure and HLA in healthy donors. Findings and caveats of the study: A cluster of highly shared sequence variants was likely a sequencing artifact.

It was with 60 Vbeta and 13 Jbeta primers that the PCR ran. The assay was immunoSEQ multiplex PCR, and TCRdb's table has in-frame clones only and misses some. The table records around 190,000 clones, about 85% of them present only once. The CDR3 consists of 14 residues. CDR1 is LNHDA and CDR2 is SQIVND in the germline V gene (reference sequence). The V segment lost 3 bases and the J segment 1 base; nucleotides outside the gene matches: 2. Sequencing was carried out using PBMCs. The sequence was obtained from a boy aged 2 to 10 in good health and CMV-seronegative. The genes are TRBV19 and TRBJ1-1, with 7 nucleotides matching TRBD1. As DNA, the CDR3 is TGTGCCAGTAGTATGCACAGGGGGAACACTGAAGCTTTCTTT. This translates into CASSMHRGNTEAFF.